These 10 T cell receptor beta chains were sequenced from one sample in a study of blood T cell repertoires in COVID-19. TCRdb's table, derived via immunoSEQ multiplex PCR, lists solely in-frame clones and lacks some. Of 380,000 or so clones listed, approximately 86% are singletons. Specimen: peripheral blood. The receptors here all came from a woman aged 55-70 years with COVID-19, enrolled during active disease.

J is TRBJ2-5 and V is TRBV6-5; TRBD2 agrees at 10 bases. The junction had 4 bases not matched to a gene; V was cut back by 9 bases and J by 0 bases. There are 14 residues in the CDR3. From germline, CDR1 is MNHEY and CDR2 SVGAGI. The CDR3 DNA follows: TGTGCCAGTACCAGCGGGGGGGACCAAGAGACCCAGTACTTC. This encodes CASTSGGDQETQYF.

The rearrangement joins TRBV18 to TRBJ1-4, with D perhaps TRBD1 (5 bases). Trimming shortened V by 6 bases and J by 6 bases, and 14 bases separated the two germline ends. The CDR3 sequence is 14 residues long. In germline, CDR1 is KGHSH, CDR2 LQKENI. Here the CDR3 reads CASSLGGIDEKLFF. The CDR3 nucleotides are TGTGCCAGCTCCCTGGGGGGGATCGATGAAAAACTGTTTTTT.

Points on this clone: It is likely a read error, because the conserved phenylalanine at the end of the CDR3 is missing. The V gene is TRBV12-3 or TRBV12-4, the J gene TRBJ2-7; possible D gene TRBD1, 6 bases. Trimming took off 6 bases at V and 7 bases at J, with 16 bases between the two ends. The CDR3 runs to 13 residues. CDR3 sequence (DNA): TGTGCCAGCAGATCATCAGGGGAAGGGGAGCAGTACCTC. Translating gives CASRSSGEGEQYL.

The chain couples TRBV5-1 to TRBJ2-3; D might be TRBD2 (6 bases). Germline values: CDR1 SGHRS, CDR2 YFSETQ. Trimming removed 4 bases from V and 2 bases from J, with 23 bases in between. The CDR3 runs 18 residues. CDR3 nucleotide sequence: TGCGCCAGCAGCCCCGAGTTGAGGGCGATAGCGGACACAGATACGCAGTATTTT. It translates to CASSPELRAIADTDTQYF. The variable domain in full, completed from reference TRBV5-1 and TRBJ2-3, reads KAGVTQTPRYLIKTRGQQVTLSCSPISGHRSVSWYQQTPGQGLQFLFEYFSETQRNKGNFPGRFSGRQFSNSRSEMNVSTLELGDSALYLCASSPELRAIADTDTQYFGPGTRLTVL.

The chain joins TRBV7-3 to TRBJ2-3; 8 nucleotides match TRBD2. Losses at the gene ends were 6 bases for V and 0 bases for J; bases not matched to a gene: 5. Looked up from germline, CDR1 is SGHTA and CDR2 is FQGTGA. This CDR3 spans 15 amino acids. CDR3 region: CASSSRGGSTDTQYF. The CDR3 DNA sequence: TGTGCCAGCAGTTCCCGGGGGGGTAGCACAGATACGCAGTATTTT.

V is TRBV6-2 or TRBV6-3 and J is TRBJ2-5; 7 bases agree with TRBD1. V dropped 2 bases and J dropped 5; count of bases not matched to a gene: 8. The CDR3 is made up of 15 amino acids. Germline values: CDR1 MNHEY, CDR2 SVGEGT. The CDR3 DNA reads as TGTGCCAGCAGTTACGGGAGAGGGGGCGCGGAGACCCAGTACTTC. It yields the protein CASSYGRGGAETQYF.

This chain uses TRBV10-2 with TRBJ2-5; D gene uncertain. Germline V gives CDR1 WSHSY, CDR2 SAAADI. Trimming removed 10 bases from V and 5 bases from J, with 8 bases in between. The CDR3 length is 10 residues. The CDR3 DNA is TGCGCCACCTTACTGGAGACCCAGTACTTC. This sequence encodes CATLLETQYF.

The genes are TRBV30 and TRBJ1-1, with D possibly TRBD1 on 5 matching bases. This CDR3 has 12 residues. V was cut by 1 base and J by 7 bases, with 10 bases left in between. CDR1 GTSNPN and CDR2 SVGIG come from the germline V gene (reference sequence). This chain's CDR3 is CAWSGQGFEAFF. The CDR3 DNA reads TGTGCCTGGAGTGGTCAGGGCTTTGAAGCTTTCTTT.

This rearrangement joins TRBV27 to TRBJ1-6; D gene unclear. Per germline, CDR1 MNHEY and CDR2 SMNVEV (reference sequence). V was shortened by 4 bases and J by 7 bases, with 14 bases between the two germline ends. CDR3 length: 15 residues. CDR3: CASSSAPRGNSPLHF. The DNA of the CDR3 is TGTGCCAGCAGTTCCGCCCCGAGAGGGAATTCACCCCTCCACTTT.

This clone was found a few times. The chain uses TRBV6-2 or TRBV6-3 and TRBJ2-2; TRBD2 agrees at 10 bases. The V and J ends lost 4 bases and 2 bases, in that order; junction bases with no gene match: 4. Per the germline V gene, CDR1 is MNHEY and CDR2 is SVGEGT. The CDR3 is 16 residues long. In nucleotides, the CDR3 is TGTGCCAGCAGTTCCAGGACTAGCGGAAACACCGGGGAGCTGTTTTTT. Its protein is CASSSRTSGNTGELFF.